These T cell receptor beta chains were read from a single sample in a study of read filtering for tumor transcriptome and immune sequencing. TCRdb itself ran the reads through MiXCR, one entry per CDR3 protein. The data contain roughly 67,000 distinct CDR3 sequences, around 19% of them singletons. The sample taken for sequencing was a population of CD138-negative cells sorted from bone marrow. Receptors originate from a donor at least 40 years old with multiple myeloma. Each CDR3 is given with its conserved first and last residue. D genes are given only for firm matches. Clone sizes are shown as how often the clone was seen (once, few, many) or a class if it is expanded.

J gene: TRBJ2-5; D gene: .; clone size: many; V gene: TRBV28; CDR3 protein: CASSPTGFQETQYF; CDR3 DNA: TGTGCCAGCAGTCCAACAGGATTCCAAGAGACCCAGTACTTC
J gene: TRBJ2-2; D gene: TRBD2; clone size: many; V gene: TRBV4-2; CDR3 protein: CASSQFRGSGGNTGELFF; CDR3 DNA: TGTGCCAGCAGCCAATTTCGGGGTAGCGGGGGGAACACCGGGGAGCTGTTTTTT
J gene: TRBJ2-3; D gene: TRBD2; clone size: many; V gene: TRBV2; CDR3 protein: CASSPPSGTTDTQYF; CDR3 DNA: TGTGCCAGCAGTCCGCCTAGCGGGACGACAGATACGCAGTATTTT
J gene: TRBJ1-1; D gene: .; clone size: many; V gene: TRBV2; CDR3 protein: CASSEVLGAKNTEAFF; CDR3 DNA: TGTGCCAGCAGTGAGGTTTTGGGGGCCAAAAACACTGAAGCTTTCTTT
J gene: TRBJ1-1; D gene: TRBD1; clone size: many; V gene: TRBV10-2; CDR3 protein: CASGDRGGTEAFF; CDR3 DNA: TGCGCCAGCGGGGACAGGGGGGGAACTGAAGCTTTCTTT
J gene: TRBJ2-2; D gene: TRBD2; clone size: many; V gene: TRBV24-1; CDR3 protein: CATSDPGLANTGELFF; CDR3 DNA: TGTGCCACCAGTGACCCGGGACTAGCGAACACCGGGGAGCTGTTTTTT
J gene: TRBJ1-2; D gene: .; clone size: many; V gene: TRBV5-6; CDR3 protein: CASSLRSGVGYGYTF; CDR3 DNA: TGTGCCAGCAGCTTGAGATCGGGAGTCGGCTATGGCTACACCTTC
J gene: TRBJ1-1; D gene: TRBD1; clone size: many; V gene: TRBV6-5; CDR3 protein: CASSLQGSTEAFF; CDR3 DNA: TGTGCCAGCAGCCTACAGGGGAGCACTGAAGCTTTCTTT
J gene: TRBJ2-7; D gene: .; clone size: many; V gene: TRBV3-1; CDR3 protein: CASSHGSTAYEQYF; CDR3 DNA: TGTGCCAGCAGCCACGGCTCTACCGCCTACGAGCAGTACTTC
J gene: TRBJ2-1; D gene: .; clone size: many; V gene: TRBV28; CDR3 protein: CASSAGYNEQFF; CDR3 DNA: TGTGCCAGCAGTGCTGGGTACAATGAGCAGTTCTTC